Following are 30 T cell receptor beta chains from one sample sequenced in a study of T-cell reconstitution after alpha-beta-depleted transplantation in children. TCRbeta library construction was performed incorporating unique molecular identifiers. One entry per CDR3 protein results from TCRdb running MiXCR on the PCR reads. This table holds about 250,000 distinct CDR3 sequences, roughly a quarter found once. The source was PBMCs, mostly from graft donor cells, collected 360 days after TCRalphabeta/CD19-depleted stem cell transplant. The receptor source for this set is a female patient aged 2-9 years who had a stem cell transplant for congenital amegakaryocytic thrombocytopenia, so the T cells may come from the graft donor.

As concerns this clonotype: This may stem from a read error, because a much larger clone lies one nucleotide away. DNA for the CDR3: TGCAGGGTTGTAGGGGGCTACGAGCAGTACTTC. It translates to CRVVGGYEQYF. The V gene is TRBV29-1, the J gene TRBJ2-7; maybe TRBD1 (6 bases). Germline V gene sequence: CDR1 SQVTM, CDR2 ANQGSEA. CDR3 size: 11 residues.

In this sample, this clonotype turned up a few times. The chain employs TRBV4-3 and TRBJ2-1, with 11 bases aligning to TRBD2. The V gene's germline CDR1 is LGHNA and CDR2 YSLEER. The CDR3 contains 15 residues. The junction had 3 bases not matched to a gene; V was cut back by 1 base and J by 7 bases. Here the CDR3 DNA reads TGCGCCAGCAGCCAAGCTAGCGGGAGGAAGAATGAGCAGTTCTTC. Protein: CASSQASGRKNEQFF.

This chain links TRBV6-5 with TRBJ1-1, with D unclear. CDR1 MNHEY and CDR2 SVGAGI come from the germline V gene. V shed 2 bases and J shed 0 bases, with 10 bases lying between them. CDR3 length equals 15 residues. The CDR3 loop is CASSYATELNTEAFF. DNA of the CDR3: TGTGCCAGCAGTTACGCCACAGAACTGAACACTGAAGCTTTCTTT.

The CDR3 coding sequence is TGTGCCAGCAGCGTAGATAGAATCACCGATACGCAGTATTTT. It specifies CASSVDRITDTQYF. The chain couples TRBV9 to TRBJ2-3; D not certain. This CDR3 region has 14 residues. The germline V and J ends were trimmed by 0 bases and 6 bases, with 11 bases remaining between them. The germline gives CDR1 SGDLS, CDR2 YYNGEE.

The rearrangement links TRBV20-1 to TRBJ1-3; D gene unclear. Trimming pared 5 bases from V and 4 bases from J, leaving 9 bases between. CDR1 and CDR2 from the germline V gene are DFQATT and SNEGSKA (reference sequence). The CDR3 contains 12 residues. The CDR3 sequence: CSAARRGNTIYF. The CDR3 nucleotides are TGCAGTGCTGCGAGGAGGGGAAACACCATATATTTT.

The J gene is TRBJ2-1, the V gene TRBV11-2; D gene uncertain. CDR1 is SGHAT, CDR2 FQNNGV, per germline. The V end was cut by 5 bases, the J end by 9 bases, with 11 bases between. The CDR3 length is 12 residues. CDR3 bases: TGTGCCAGCAGCCCACCCTATGGTGAGCAGTTCTTC. This encodes CASSPPYGEQFF. Together with reference TRBV11-2 and TRBJ2-1, the CDR3 gives the full variable domain: EAGVAQSPRYKIIEKRQSVAFWCNPISGHATLYWYQQILGQGPKLLIQFQNNGVVDDSQLPKDRFSAERLKGVDSTLKIQPAKLEDSAVYLCASSPPYGEQFFGPGTRLTVL.

This clonotype was counted only a few times. The chain uses TRBV28 and TRBJ1-1; D is uncertain. The CDR3 runs to 14 residues. CDR1 is MDHEN and CDR2 is SYDVKM in the germline V gene. Trimming shortened V by 3 bases and J by 1 base, and 9 bases separated the two germline ends. The CDR3 nucleotides are TGTGCCAGCAGTTTGGCTATTCAGAACACTGAAGCTTTCTTT. Residues: CASSLAIQNTEAFF.

This clonotype has more than one count but fewer than ten. CDR3 protein: CASEPTGSYEQYF. DNA for the CDR3: TGTGCCAGCGAGCCGACGGGGTCCTACGAGCAGTACTTC. This chain connects TRBV7-9 to TRBJ2-7, with a weak D call TRBD2 (5 bases). V was clipped by 8 bases and J by 1 base, with 12 bases between them. There are 13 residues in the CDR3. CDR1 SEHNR and CDR2 FQNEAQ come from the germline V gene (reference sequence).

This clonotype has just a few counts. The DNA of the CDR3 is TGCAGCGTTGAAAAGGGGACAGGGGAGATGGATGAAGCTTTCTTT. Its protein is CSVEKGTGEMDEAFF. The chain employs TRBV29-1 and TRBJ1-1, with 10 positions matching TRBD1. This CDR3 region has 15 residues. The ends lost 2 bases at V and 7 bases at J; junction bases unmatched: 10. Germline CDR1 and CDR2: SQVTM and ANQGSEA.

J is TRBJ2-3 and V is TRBV6-2 or TRBV6-3, with 8 positions matching TRBD2. V dropped 2 bases and J dropped 4; count of bases not matched to a gene: 8. From germline, CDR1 is MNHEY and CDR2 SVGEGT. CDR3 length: 16 amino acids. The DNA of the CDR3 is TGTGCCAGCAGTTACAGCACGGGAGGGCCGTCAGATACGCAGTATTTT. Its translation is CASSYSTGGPSDTQYF.

The chain's CDR3 is CASSYSIEETQYF. CDR3 bases: TGTGCCAGCAGTTACTCGATCGAAGAGACCCAGTACTTC. The chain links TRBV6-5 to TRBJ2-5; no definite D call. The length of the CDR3 is 13 residues. V was trimmed by 0 bases and J by 3 bases, leaving 5 bases between them. Germline V gene data show CDR1 as MNHEY and CDR2 as SVGAGI.

This clonotype was recorded a few times. This chain joins TRBV20-1 and TRBJ2-7, with D unclear. The V gene's germline CDR1 is DFQATT and CDR2 SNEGSKA (reference sequence). Trimming removed 7 bases from V and 4 bases from J, with 17 bases in between. This CDR3 spans 13 amino acids. The chain's CDR3 is CSVRLDNPYEQYF. Here the CDR3 DNA reads TGCAGTGTACGCCTTGACAACCCGTACGAGCAGTACTTC.

This clonotype was detected only a few times. J is TRBJ2-3 and V is TRBV28; a weak D match, TRBD1 (6 bases). The CDR3 has 16 amino acids. V dropped 0 bases and J dropped 2 bases, with 12 bases sitting between them. Germline V gene sequence: CDR1 MDHEN, CDR2 SYDVKM. CDR3 sequence (DNA): TGTGCCAGCAGTTTATGGAGAACAGGGATCACAGATACGCAGTATTTT. Its protein product is CASSLWRTGITDTQYF.

V gene TRBV20-1 combines with J gene TRBJ2-1, with 9 bases aligning to TRBD2. CDR3 size: 16 residues. After removal of 0 bases from V and 0 bases from J, the junction contained 3 bases not matched to a gene. Germline CDR1 and CDR2: DFQATT and SNEGSKA (reference sequence). CDR3 protein: CSAREAGGLSYNEQFF. Written as DNA, the CDR3 is TGCAGTGCTAGAGAAGCGGGAGGCCTCTCCTACAATGAGCAGTTCTTC.

At least ten counts were recorded for this clonotype. The chain links TRBV5-5 to TRBJ2-3, with 14 bases aligning to TRBD2. The V gene's germline CDR1 is SGHKS and CDR2 YYEKEE (reference sequence). V lost 0 bases and J lost 4; bases outside the gene matches: 4. The CDR3 contains 17 residues. This chain's CDR3 is CASSLGLAGGLADTQYF. CDR3 sequence (DNA): TGTGCCAGCAGCTTGGGACTAGCGGGAGGGCTGGCAGATACGCAGTATTTT.

The V and J genes are TRBV20-1 and TRBJ2-7; a possible D gene is TRBD2 (6 bases). The V gene's germline CDR1 is DFQATT and CDR2 SNEGSKA (reference sequence). Trimming stripped 4 bases from V and 0 bases from J, with 10 bases between. The CDR3 is 13 amino acids. The CDR3 DNA follows: TGCAGTGCTACCCGGGACTCCTCCTACGAGCAGTACTTC. It encodes CSATRDSSYEQYF.

Notes on this clonotype: A clone one base away is much larger, so this may be a read error. The chain recombines TRBV12-3 or TRBV12-4 with TRBJ2-5; D possibly corresponds to TRBD1 (6 bases). The CDR3 spans 12 residues. The CDR3 protein is CASKGGEEAQYF. The CDR3 nucleotides read TGTGCCAGCAAAGGGGGAGAAGAGGCCCAGTACTTC.

This clonotype showed up just a few times. The chain employs TRBV20-1 and TRBJ2-1, with TRBD2 matching 7 bases. Trimming at V came to 2 bases and at J to 5 bases, leaving 0 bases not matched to a gene. Germline values: CDR1 DFQATT, CDR2 SNEGSKA (reference sequence). This CDR3 region has 12 residues. CDR3 in DNA: TGCAGTGCTAGACTAGCGGACAATGAGCAGTTCTTC. It translates to CSARLADNEQFF.

As to this clonotype: One end of the junction varies from germline; a read error may be responsible. The chain has TRBV20-1 and TRBJ1-1; TRBD1 agrees at 9 bases. There are 17 residues in the CDR3. Germline lookup yields CDR1 DFQATT and CDR2 SNEGSKA (reference sequence). In DNA, the CDR3 is TGCTGTGCTAGGTACAGGGGGCTGATTCGTACGGACACTGAAGCTTTCTTT. This gives the protein CCARYRGLIRTDTEAFF.

This clonotype was found a few times. This chain uses TRBV28 with TRBJ1-2, with D hard to call. The ends were cut back, 4 bases at V and 5 bases at J, with 14 bases in the middle. Germline V lookup: CDR1 MDHEN, CDR2 SYDVKM. The CDR3 extends over 14 amino acids. CDR3 amino acids: CASSSLPGKYGYTF. DNA for the CDR3: TGTGCCAGCAGTTCCCTCCCGGGGAAGTATGGCTACACCTTC.

Only a few counts were recorded for this clonotype. This sequence joins TRBV7-9 and TRBJ2-7; 8 nucleotides agree with TRBD1. V dropped 1 base and J dropped 12; count of bases not matched to a gene: 14. The CDR3 spans 15 residues. Germline assignment: CDR1 SEHNR and CDR2 FQNEAQ (reference sequence). CDR3 loop: CASSLEVTDRAFMYF. In DNA form, the CDR3 reads TGTGCCAGCAGCTTAGAGGTTACGGACAGGGCGTTTATGTACTTC.

This clonotype was counted between two and nine times. The chain uses TRBV3-1 and TRBJ2-5, with 9 bases aligning to TRBD1. This CDR3 is 17 amino acids long. V was pared by 0 bases and J by 9 bases, with 14 bases of the junction left unmatched. Germline values: CDR1 LGHDT, CDR2 YNNKEL (reference sequence). DNA of the CDR3: TGTGCCAGCAGCCAAGACGCGGGGACAGGGTACGGGTTGGCCCAGTACTTC. It is translated as CASSQDAGTGYGLAQYF.

CDR3: CASSQDRGPYEQYF. CDR3 bases: TGCGCCAGCAGCCAAGACCGGGGCCCCTACGAGCAGTACTTC. The J gene is TRBJ2-7, the V gene TRBV4-1; D may correspond to TRBD1 or TRBD2 (5 bases each). The V and J ends lost 0 bases and 2 bases respectively, with 8 bases between them. The V gene's germline CDR1 is MGHRA and CDR2 YSYEKL. The length of the CDR3 is 14 residues.

The chain employs TRBV4-1 and TRBJ1-1; D uncertain. V lost 0 bases and J 7 bases, leaving 15 bases between the germline ends. Germline V CDR1 and CDR2: MGHRA, YSYEKL. The CDR3 has 15 amino acids. CDR3 sequence reads: CASSQDWADGVEAFF. CDR3 bases: TGCGCCAGCAGCCAAGATTGGGCGGATGGGGTTGAAGCTTTCTTT.

This clonotype was seen repeatedly, ten times or more. This chain uses TRBV5-4 with TRBJ2-3, with D possibly matching TRBD2 (5 bases). The CDR3 is 15 residues long. The V gene's germline CDR1 is SGHNT and CDR2 YYREEE (reference sequence). V lost 4 bases to trimming and J lost 2 bases, with 14 bases between them. CDR3 loop: CASSPKGGFTDTQYF. CDR3 coding DNA: TGTGCCAGCAGCCCCAAAGGAGGATTCACAGATACGCAGTATTTT.

This clonotype turned up a few times. The rearrangement uses TRBV5-1 and TRBJ2-7; tentatively, D is TRBD1 (5 bases). The CDR3 has 12 residues. CDR1 and CDR2 (germline): SGHRS, YFSETQ. Deletions cut 4 bases from V and 11 bases from J, with 16 bases between. CDR3 residues: CASSVQGSQEYF. DNA for the CDR3: TGCGCCAGCAGCGTGCAGGGATCCCAGGAGTACTTC.

A few counts support this clonotype. The rearrangement uses TRBV12-3 or TRBV12-4 and TRBJ2-5; D remains ambiguous. V lost 1 base, J lost 2 bases, and 11 bases lay in between. This CDR3 contains 15 residues. In DNA, the CDR3 is TGTGCCAGCAGTTTAGGTGGCCATAGACAAGAGACCCAGTACTTC. Its protein is CASSLGGHRQETQYF.

This clonotype has more than one count but fewer than ten. The rearrangement uses TRBV3-1 and TRBJ1-2; 7 positions agree with TRBD1. The ends lost 6 bases at V and 4 bases at J; junction bases unmatched: 20. The CDR3 is made up of 18 amino acids. Per the germline V gene, CDR1 is LGHDT and CDR2 is YNNKEL (reference sequence). The CDR3 coding sequence is TGTGCCAGCAGTCTCTTGGGACAGCTTCGGAAATGGGCCTATGGCTACACCTTC. It translates to CASSLLGQLRKWAYGYTF.

This clonotype showed up just a few times. CDR3 nucleotides: TGTGCCAGCAGCGTAGGAGGGTACGATGAGCAGTTCTTC. It yields the protein CASSVGGYDEQFF. V is TRBV9 and J is TRBJ2-1, with D possibly being TRBD2 (5 bases). Germline lookup yields CDR1 SGDLS and CDR2 YYNGEE. This CDR3 comprises 13 residues. V was shortened by 0 bases and J by 8 bases, with 9 bases between the two germline ends.

The CDR3 region has the DNA TGCGCCAGCAGCTTGGTGGGGCAGATGGAAGCTTTCTTT. It yields the protein CASSLVGQMEAFF. The rearrangement links TRBV5-1 to TRBJ1-1; maybe TRBD1 (5 bases). Per germline, CDR1 SGHRS and CDR2 YFSETQ. With 0 bases removed from V and 8 bases from J, the gap between germline ends came to 11 bases. There are 13 residues in the CDR3.